Listed here are 9 T cell receptor beta chains from one sample, sequenced in a study of vaccination effects on CD4 cells after COVID-19. These receptors are not linked to any known antigen. Before any sequencing was done, the ViraFEST assay used viral peptide pools to expand antigen-specific CD4+ T cells. Culture lasted about 11 days before CD4+ T cell isolation. Participants were vaccinated with two doses of either the BNT162b2 or mRNA-1273 vaccine. Libraries were prepared by immunoSEQ multiplex PCR; TCRdb keeps only in-frame clonotypes and omits some of them. The sample records tens of thousands of clones, about 80% being singletons. Specimen: CD4+ T cells from PBMCs cultured with HCoV-NL63 spike peptides, collected after COVID-19 vaccination. The source is a human donor who received a COVID-19 vaccine. Some clones in this sample may be carry-over from other donors' samples.

CDR3 sequence: CSAGRDRNYGYTF. DNA for the CDR3: TGCAGCGCTGGCAGGGACCGGAACTATGGCTACACCTTC. This sequence joins TRBV29-1 and TRBJ1-2, with D perhaps matching TRBD1 (5 bases). CDR3 length: 13 amino acids. Germline CDR1 is SQVTM and CDR2 is ANQGSEA. Trimming took off 7 bases at V and 2 bases at J, with 14 bases between the two ends.

This chain joins TRBV3-1 (or the pseudogene TRBV3-2) and TRBJ1-6; D remains unclear. The CDR3 has 13 residues. V lost 10 bases to trimming and J lost 2 bases, with 9 bases between them. Germline values: CDR1 LGHDT, CDR2 YNNKEL (reference sequence). The CDR3 DNA sequence: TGTGCCACCCGAGGGCCCTATAATTCACCCCTCCACTTT. Protein product: CATRGPYNSPLHF.

The chain uses TRBV6-1 and TRBJ2-7, with no clear D. Germline CDR1 reads MNHNS; CDR2 reads SASEGT. Between the trimmed V and J ends, which lost 2 bases and 7 bases, there was a span of 9 bases. The CDR3 spans 12 residues. CDR3 bases: TGTGCCAGCAGTGAACAAGGCACAGAGCAGTACGTC. Its protein product is CASSEQGTEQYV.

This clone was seen only once. The chain recombines TRBV6-2 or TRBV6-3 with TRBJ1-1; 7 bases fit TRBD1. V was pared by 2 bases and J by 4 bases, with 19 bases of the junction left unmatched. The CDR3 is 19 amino acids. Looked up from germline, CDR1 is MNHEY and CDR2 is SVGEGT. CDR3 protein: CASSYRARDRVVKGTEAFF. The CDR3, as DNA: TGTGCCAGCAGTTACAGAGCACGTGACAGGGTGGTTAAGGGCACTGAAGCTTTCTTT.

As for this clone: Other nucleotide sequences in the sample specify the same CDR3. This chain links TRBV6-2 or TRBV6-3 with TRBJ1-1; 9 bases are a match to TRBD1. CDR3 size: 16 residues. V was pared by 4 bases and J by 7 bases, with 13 bases of the junction left unmatched. Germline loops: CDR1 MNHEY, CDR2 SVGEGT. The CDR3 nucleotides are TGTGCCAGCAGTTCCTACCCAGGAACAGGGGGCGTTGAAGCTTTCTTT. This codes for CASSSYPGTGGVEAFF.

The J gene is TRBJ2-1, the V gene TRBV9; 8 bases map to TRBD2. J gave up 4 bases and V 4 bases, and 7 bases lay outside the gene matches. This CDR3 contains 15 residues. Germline values: CDR1 SGDLS, CDR2 YYNGEE. The CDR3 DNA is TGTGCCAGCAGCCCCCGTAGCGGGACTTACAATGAGCAGTTCTTC. This gives the protein CASSPRSGTYNEQFF.

There are a few counts of this clone. The chain is built from TRBV18 and TRBJ1-1; a possible D gene is TRBD1 (6 bases). The CDR3 consists of 13 residues. Between the trimmed V and J ends, which lost 4 bases and 3 bases, there was a span of 9 bases. In germline, CDR1 is KGHSH, CDR2 LQKENI. CDR3 loop: CASSQGEDTEAFF. The CDR3 DNA follows: TGTGCCAGCTCACAGGGGGAGGACACTGAAGCTTTCTTT.

The chain recombines TRBV6-5 with TRBJ1-1; D uncertain. The V and J ends lost 0 bases and 0 bases respectively, with 11 bases between them. The CDR3 consists of 16 residues. Germline values: CDR1 MNHEY, CDR2 SVGAGI. CDR3 region: CASSYSSGRMNTEAFF. CDR3 nucleotide sequence: TGTGCCAGCAGTTACTCGTCTGGCAGAATGAACACTGAAGCTTTCTTT.

V usage is TRBV5-5 and J usage is TRBJ2-5; no clear D gene. The V end was cut by 2 bases, the J end by 5 bases, with 7 bases between. CDR1 and CDR2 (germline): SGHKS, YYEKEE (reference sequence). The CDR3 consists of 12 residues. CDR3 in DNA: TGTGCCAGCAGCTTTTCCCGGGAGACCCAGTACTTC. This sequence encodes CASSFSRETQYF.